The sample holds many counts of the clone carrying this T cell receptor beta chain. What it recognizes is unknown. Clinical Activity Scores of at least 3, NOSPECS grades of at least 4 and durations under 3 months characterized ophthalmopathy patients. This sample is part of a study of T cells in Graves' hyperthyroidism and ophthalmopathy. The wider study: At initial diagnosis, before any treatment had begun, peripheral blood was obtained.

What was amplified from RNA transcripts were TCR beta CDR3 regions. HTBI primers were the set used in a first-round RT-PCR of the TCR CDR3. TCRdb processed the multiplex PCR reads anew with MiXCR; each CDR3 protein has one entry. The sample has a few hundred thousand distinct CDR3 sequences; 15% to 20% are singletons. Study outcomes and limitations: Model-based prediction identified ophthalmopathy a median around 6.5 months prior to its onset. Blood also contained most expanded thyroid clonotypes above 0.001.

Trimming left V 5 bases short and J 5 bases short, with 9 bases between. The length of the CDR3 is 12 residues. Germline-derived CDR1 and CDR2 are MDHEN and SYDVKM. The sequencing input was blood. The chain recombines TRBV28 with TRBJ1-2; the D gene is possibly TRBD1 (5 bases). The sequence was obtained from a woman in her forties with Graves' ophthalmopathy. Here the CDR3 DNA reads TGTGCCAGCAGTGAAGGGGAATATGGCTACACCTTC. Its translation is CASSEGEYGYTF.